These T cell receptor beta chains were read from a single sample in a study of T and B cells in COVID-19 patients. TCRdb recomputed calls from the multiplex PCR reads with MiXCR, one row per CDR3 protein. Here the sample spans a few thousand distinct CDR3 sequences, 15% to 20% being singletons. Sequences were obtained from blood. All receptors derive from a human donor who had recovered from COVID-19. Both conserved end residues are part of each CDR3. D genes are given only for firm matches. Clone size is not always given. Where it is, it says once, few, many or a class for expanded clones.

D gene	V gene	J gene	CDR3 length	clone size	CDR3 protein	CDR3 DNA
TRBD1	TRBV19	TRBJ2-4	15	medium-sized	CASSITQGATNIQYF	TGTGCCAGTAGTATCACACAGGGGGCGACGAACATTCAGTACTTC
-	TRBV6-5	TRBJ2-7	13	medium-sized	CASSAGQFYEQYF	TGTGCCAGCAGTGCGGGACAGTTCTACGAGCAGTACTTC
-	TRBV6-2/TRBV6-3	TRBJ2-1	15	medium-sized	CASSVGTFFNNEQFF	TGTGCCAGCAGTGTCGGGACATTTTTTAACAATGAGCAGTTCTTC
-	TRBV6-5	TRBJ2-7	13	medium-sized	CASKDRRSYEQYF	TGTGCCAGCAAGGACCGCCGCTCCTACGAGCAGTACTTC
TRBD2	TRBV19	TRBJ2-3	19	-	CASSTGTSGRSSSTDTQYF	TGTGCCAGTAGTACCGGGACTAGCGGGAGGTCGAGTTCCACAGATACGCAGTATTTT
TRBD2	TRBV6-5	TRBJ2-1	17	medium-sized	CASSSFREGSSYNEQFF	TGTGCCAGCAGTTCTTTCCGGGAGGGGAGCTCCTACAATGAGCAGTTCTTC
-	TRBV5-1	TRBJ2-7	14	-	CASARIWGKYEQYF	TGCGCCAGCGCGAGAATCTGGGGGAAGTACGAGCAGTACTTC
TRBD1	TRBV6-2/TRBV6-3	TRBJ2-7	14	medium-sized	CASSSDRVQVEQYF	TGTGCCAGCAGTTCGGACAGGGTTCAGGTCGAGCAGTACTTC
-	TRBV24-1	TRBJ2-7	15	many	CATSDARGPIGEQYF	TGTGCCACCAGTGATGCCCGAGGGCCAATTGGAGAGCAGTACTTC
TRBD1	TRBV10-3	TRBJ1-1	14	many	CAISDQGGGTEAFF	TGTGCCATCAGTGATCAGGGGGGAGGCACTGAAGCTTTCTTT
-	TRBV30	TRBJ1-1	13	medium-sized	CAWSTLKNTEAFF	TGTGCCTGGAGTACACTAAAGAACACTGAAGCTTTCTTT
TRBD1	TRBV29-1	TRBJ2-3	13	-	CSVLRDRDDTQYF	TGCAGCGTGTTGAGGGACAGGGACGATACGCAGTATTTT
-	TRBV6-4	TRBJ1-6	15	medium-sized	CASSVRPTADSPLHF	TGTGCCAGCAGTGTTCGTCCCACGGCGGATTCACCCCTCCACTTT
TRBD1	TRBV6-5	TRBJ1-2	14	medium-sized	CASRATGTGDGYTF	TGTGCCAGCAGAGCGACCGGGACAGGGGATGGCTACACCTTC
-	TRBV6-1	TRBJ2-6	16	medium-sized	CAAGRGPASGANVLTF	TGTGCCGCAGGGCGGGGACCTGCGTCTGGGGCCAACGTCCTGACTTTC
TRBD1	TRBV5-6	TRBJ2-7	15	medium-sized	CASSFARGRNYEQYF	TGTGCCAGCAGCTTTGCCAGGGGGCGTAACTACGAGCAGTACTTC
TRBD1	TRBV20-1	TRBJ1-4	16	few	CSARDPGQGGSEKLFF	TGCAGTGCTAGAGACCCGGGACAGGGGGGGTCTGAAAAACTGTTTTTT
-	TRBV5-4	TRBJ2-1	12	-	CASNRDTLEQFF	TGTGCCAGCAACCGTGACACTCTAGAGCAGTTCTTC
-	TRBV7-2	TRBJ2-3	16	-	CASSSQTTLSTDTQYF	TGTGCCAGCAGCTCCCAAACTACCCTAAGCACAGATACGCAGTATTTT